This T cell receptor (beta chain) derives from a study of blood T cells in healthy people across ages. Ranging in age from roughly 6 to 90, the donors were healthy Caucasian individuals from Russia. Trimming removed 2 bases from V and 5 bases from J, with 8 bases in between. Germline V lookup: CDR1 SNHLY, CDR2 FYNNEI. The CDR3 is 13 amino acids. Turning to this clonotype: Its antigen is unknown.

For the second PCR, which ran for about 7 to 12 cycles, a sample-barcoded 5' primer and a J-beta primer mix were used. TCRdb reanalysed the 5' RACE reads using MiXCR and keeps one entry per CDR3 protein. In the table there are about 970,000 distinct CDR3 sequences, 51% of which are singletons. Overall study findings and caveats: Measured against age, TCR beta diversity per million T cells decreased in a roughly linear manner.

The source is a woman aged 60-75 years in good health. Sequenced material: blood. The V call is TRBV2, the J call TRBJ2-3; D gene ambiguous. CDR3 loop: CASSESGGDTQYF. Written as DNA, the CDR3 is TGTGCCAGCAGTGAATCCGGCGGAGATACGCAGTATTTT.